These 21 T cell receptor beta chains were all obtained from the same sample, sequenced in a study of chemoradiotherapy in HPV16-positive cancers. TCRdb's copy holds only in-frame clones and misses some; the assay was immunoSEQ multiplex PCR. Of roughly 17,000 clones in the sample, 90% were seen once. Here the sequenced sample was blood, taken from a patient who underwent chemoradiotherapy. These receptors all stem from a human donor with HPV-associated anogenital cancer.

This CDR3 reads CASSPGLAATGANVLTF. DNA of the CDR3: TGCGCCAGCAGCCCGGGACTAGCGGCTACTGGGGCCAACGTCCTGACTTTC. The V call is TRBV5-1, the J call TRBJ2-6; 11 bases line up with TRBD2. Unmatched junction bases numbered 5, after V lost 4 bases and J lost 2 bases. CDR3 size: 17 residues. The germline V gene has CDR1 SGHRS and CDR2 YFSETQ.

The chain employs TRBV9 and TRBJ2-5; D may be TRBD1 (6 bases). The CDR3 has 14 residues. Trimming took off 0 bases at V and 4 bases at J, with 10 bases between the two ends. Germline V lookup: CDR1 SGDLS, CDR2 YYNGEE. Written as DNA, the CDR3 is TGTGCCAGCAGCGTAGAGGGGGATAGAGAGACCCAGTACTTC. As protein: CASSVEGDRETQYF.

V usage is TRBV10-1 and J usage is TRBJ1-2; D call uncertain. Germline CDR1 and CDR2: WNHNN and SYGVQD (reference sequence). The CDR3 length is 13 residues. Trimming left V 2 bases short and J 4 bases short, with 8 bases between. CDR3 amino acids: CASSETGSYGYTF. CDR3 in DNA: TGCGCCAGCAGTGAGACGGGGAGCTATGGCTACACCTTC.

V gene TRBV7-2 combines with J gene TRBJ1-4, with TRBD1 matching over 9 bases. From germline, CDR1 is SGHTA and CDR2 FQGNSA. The CDR3 loop spans 14 amino acids. The V gene end was trimmed by 5 bases and the J gene end by 7 bases; junction bases not matched to a gene: 5. Written as DNA, the CDR3 is TGTGCCAGCAGCGGAGGGACAGGGATTGAAAAACTGTTTTTT. It specifies CASSGGTGIEKLFF.

V gene TRBV6-5 combines with J gene TRBJ2-1; D is ambiguous. V was pared by 8 bases and J by 0 bases, with 11 bases between. Germline V gene sequence: CDR1 MNHEY, CDR2 SVGAGI. The CDR3 loop spans 14 amino acids. The chain's CDR3 is CASGSYSSYNEQFF. The CDR3 bases are TGTGCCAGCGGCTCGTACAGCTCCTACAATGAGCAGTTCTTC.

Only one count was recorded for this clone. This chain uses TRBV7-9 with TRBJ2-1; TRBD2 is a possible D gene (5 bases). Trimming stripped 1 base from V and 0 bases from J, with 7 bases between. The CDR3 spans 15 residues. CDR1 is SEHNR, CDR2 FQNEAQ, per germline (reference sequence). In nucleotides, the CDR3 is TGTGCCAGCAGCTTAGGGGAGAGCTCCTACAATGAGCAGTTCTTC. It translates to CASSLGESSYNEQFF.

The chain uses TRBV5-1 and TRBJ1-2; D may be TRBD1 (6 bases). Trimming cost V 2 bases and J 3 bases, with 11 bases left between them. This CDR3 has 14 amino acids. Germline V gene sequence: CDR1 SGHRS, CDR2 YFSETQ. The chain's CDR3 is CASSLGGGDYGYTF. The CDR3 coding sequence is TGCGCCAGCAGCTTAGGGGGAGGTGACTATGGCTACACCTTC. Looking up the rest from reference TRBV5-1 and TRBJ1-2 gives the full variable domain: KAGVTQTPRYLIKTRGQQVTLSCSPISGHRSVSWYQQTPGQGLQFLFEYFSETQRNKGNFPGRFSGRQFSNSRSEMNVSTLELGDSALYLCASSLGGGDYGYTFGSGTRLTVV.

The chain is built from TRBV10-1 and TRBJ2-3; 7 nucleotides line up with TRBD2. Germline-derived CDR1 and CDR2 are WNHNN and SYGVQD (reference sequence). After removal of 6 bases from V and 0 bases from J, the junction contained 6 bases not matched to a gene. This CDR3 is built from 15 residues. Here the CDR3 DNA reads TGCGCCAGCAGCGACGGACTAGGCAGCACAGATACGCAGTATTTT. Amino acid sequence: CASSDGLGSTDTQYF.

V gene TRBV5-1 combines with J gene TRBJ2-3, with TRBD2 matching over 14 bases. V lost 4 bases, J lost 0 bases, and 7 bases stayed unmatched. This CDR3 spans 18 amino acids. Germline CDR1 reads SGHRS; CDR2 reads YFSETQ. The CDR3 sequence: CASSTGTSGGKSTDTQYF. The CDR3 DNA sequence: TGCGCCAGCAGCACCGGGACTAGCGGGGGCAAAAGCACAGATACGCAGTATTTT.

The CDR3 sequence: CASSPGTGLNTEAFF. The CDR3 nucleotides are TGTGCCAGCTCACCCGGGACAGGCTTGAACACTGAAGCTTTCTTT. The genes are TRBV18 and TRBJ1-1; the match to TRBD1 covers 8 bases. CDR3 size: 15 residues. Per the germline V gene, CDR1 is KGHSH and CDR2 is LQKENI. Trimming cost V 3 bases and J 0 bases; bases outside gene matches: 3. The full variable domain, in which reference TRBV18 and TRBJ1-1 provide the parts outside the CDR3, is NAGVMQNPRHLVRRRGQEARLRCSPMKGHSHVYWYRQLPEEGLKFMVYLQKENIIDESGMPKERFSAEFPKEGPSILRIQQVVRGDSAAYFCASSPGTGLNTEAFFGQGTRLTVV.

The gene calls are TRBV27 and TRBJ2-6, with 7 bases identical to TRBD1. V gave up 9 bases and J gave up 0 bases; unmatched junction bases: 8. The CDR3 loop spans 16 amino acids. Germline lookup yields CDR1 MNHEY and CDR2 SMNVEV (reference sequence). As DNA, the CDR3 is TGTGCCAGTTGGACAGGTTTAAGCTCTGGGGCCAACGTCCTGACTTTC. This encodes CASWTGLSSGANVLTF.

The rearrangement joins TRBV18 to TRBJ2-5; either TRBD1 or TRBD2 may supply D (7 bases each). CDR1 is KGHSH and CDR2 is LQKENI in the germline V gene. Trimming pared 4 bases from V and 5 bases from J, leaving 20 bases between. CDR3 size: 16 residues. CDR3 loop: CASSQTGEGAMETQYF. As DNA, the CDR3 is TGTGCCAGCTCACAAACCGGGGAGGGGGCGATGGAGACCCAGTACTTC.

The chain recombines TRBV11-2 with TRBJ2-7; D possibly corresponds to TRBD2 (6 bases). Trimming pared 1 base from V and 0 bases from J, leaving 16 bases between. CDR3 size: 17 residues. In germline, CDR1 is SGHAT, CDR2 FQNNGV. The CDR3 DNA is TGTGCCAGCAGCTTAGCGTCATCCGCGGGGTTCTCCTACGAGCAGTACTTC. Residues: CASSLASSAGFSYEQYF.

The chain joins TRBV25-1 to TRBJ1-1; D is ambiguous. Germline V gives CDR1 MGHDK, CDR2 SYGVNS. The CDR3 has 13 amino acids. Trimming cost V 3 bases and J 4 bases, with 9 bases left between them. CDR3 sequence: CASSEGLGTEAFF. CDR3 bases: TGTGCCAGCAGTGAGGGGTTGGGCACTGAAGCTTTCTTT.

This sequence joins TRBV19 and TRBJ1-1; 9 bases are a match to TRBD1. After removal of 7 bases from V and 3 bases from J, the junction contained 21 bases not matched to a gene. The CDR3 runs 19 residues. The V gene's germline CDR1 is LNHDA and CDR2 SQIVND (reference sequence). CDR3 protein: CASTHHMGQGFLLDTEAFF. CDR3 nucleotides: TGTGCCAGTACCCACCATATGGGACAGGGTTTTTTATTGGACACTGAAGCTTTCTTT.

This clone was seen a single time. CDR3 nucleotide sequence: TGTGCCAGCAGAAAGGGACAGAATTCACCCCTCCACTTT. Translated: CASRKGQNSPLHF. V is TRBV14 and J is TRBJ1-6, with TRBD1 identical over 7 bases. CDR1 and CDR2 from the germline V gene are SGHDN and FVKESK. V shed 6 bases, J shed 7 bases, and the junction held 3 bases outside the gene matches. The CDR3 runs 13 residues.

The chain carries TRBV27 and TRBJ2-1; maybe TRBD2 (5 bases). The V gene lost 2 bases and the J gene lost 6 bases, with 8 bases spanning the gap. Germline values: CDR1 MNHEY, CDR2 SMNVEV (reference sequence). CDR3 length: 13 residues. CDR3 loop: CASSLLAGNEQFF. The CDR3 region has the DNA TGTGCCAGCAGTTTACTAGCAGGCAATGAGCAGTTCTTC.

The chain is built from TRBV7-2 and TRBJ1-2; TRBD1 agrees at 7 bases. Germline V lookup: CDR1 SGHTA, CDR2 FQGNSA. V shed 1 base, J shed 6 bases, and the junction held 14 bases outside the gene matches. The CDR3 is 17 residues long. The CDR3 spells CASSLDSGGQAINGYTF. In DNA form, the CDR3 reads TGTGCCAGCAGCTTAGACAGCGGTGGACAGGCGATAAATGGCTACACCTTC. The complete variable domain, with remaining parts taken from reference TRBV7-2 and TRBJ1-2, reads GAGVSQSPSNKVTEKGKDVELRCDPISGHTALYWYRQSLGQGLEFLIYFQGNSAPDKSGLPSDRFSAERTGGSVSTLTIQRTQQEDSAVYLCASSLDSGGQAINGYTFGSGTRLTVV.

CDR3 loop: CASSLGLAGGLSTDTQYF. The CDR3 nucleotides read TGTGCCAGCAGCTTAGGGCTAGCGGGGGGCCTTAGCACAGATACGCAGTATTTT. V gene TRBV5-8 combines with J gene TRBJ2-3, with 11 nucleotides matching TRBD2. The junction had 8 bases not matched to a gene; V was cut back by 2 bases and J by 0 bases. Germline CDR1 reads SGHTS; CDR2 reads YDEGEE. This CDR3 region has 18 residues.

V usage is TRBV6-5 and J usage is TRBJ2-7; a weak D match, TRBD2 (6 bases). Deletions cut 6 bases from V and 5 bases from J, with 14 bases between. CDR1 MNHEY and CDR2 SVGAGI come from the germline V gene. The CDR3 is 13 amino acids. CDR3 sequence reads: CASSHGSGDEQYF. CDR3 coding DNA: TGTGCCAGCAGCCATGGGTCGGGGGACGAGCAGTACTTC.

The chain has TRBV15 and TRBJ2-2, with D perhaps matching TRBD2 (6 bases). Trimming took off 4 bases at V and 4 bases at J, with 13 bases between the two ends. This CDR3 has 15 residues. Germline CDR1 and CDR2: LNHNV and YYDKDF (reference sequence). The CDR3 DNA reads TGTGCCACCAGCAAGTGGAGGGACGCCACCGGGGAGCTGTTTTTT. The encoded protein is CATSKWRDATGELFF.